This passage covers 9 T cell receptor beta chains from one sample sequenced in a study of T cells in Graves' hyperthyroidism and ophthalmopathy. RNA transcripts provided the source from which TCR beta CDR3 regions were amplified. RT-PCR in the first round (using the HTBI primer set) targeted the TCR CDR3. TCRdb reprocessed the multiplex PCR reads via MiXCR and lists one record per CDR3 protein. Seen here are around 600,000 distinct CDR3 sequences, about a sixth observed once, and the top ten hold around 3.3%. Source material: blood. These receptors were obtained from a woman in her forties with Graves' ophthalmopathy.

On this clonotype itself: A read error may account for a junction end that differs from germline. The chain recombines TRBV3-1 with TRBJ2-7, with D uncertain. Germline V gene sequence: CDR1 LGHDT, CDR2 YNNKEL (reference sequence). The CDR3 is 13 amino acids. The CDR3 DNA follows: TGTGCCAGCAGCCAACAATACTCCTTCGAGCAGTACTTC. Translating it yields CASSQQYSFEQYF.

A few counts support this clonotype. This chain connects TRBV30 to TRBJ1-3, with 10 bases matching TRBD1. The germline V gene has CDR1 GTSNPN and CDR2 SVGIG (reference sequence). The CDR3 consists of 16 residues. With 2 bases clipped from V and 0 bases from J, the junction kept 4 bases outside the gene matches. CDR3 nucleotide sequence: TGTGCCTGGAGTTCCTGGACAGGGGGCTCTGGAAACACCATATATTTT. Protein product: CAWSSWTGGSGNTIYF. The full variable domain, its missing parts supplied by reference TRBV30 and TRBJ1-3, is SQTIHQWPATLVQPVGSPLSLECTVEGTSNPNLYWYRQAAGRGLQLLFYSVGIGQISSEVPQNLSASRPQDRQFILSSKKLLLSDSGFYLCAWSSWTGGSGNTIYFGEGSWLTVV.

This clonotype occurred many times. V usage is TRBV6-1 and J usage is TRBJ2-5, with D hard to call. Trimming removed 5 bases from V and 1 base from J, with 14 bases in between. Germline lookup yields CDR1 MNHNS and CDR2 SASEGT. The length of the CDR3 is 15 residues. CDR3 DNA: TGTGCCAGCAGTTATGGGCAGGCACTCCAAGAGACCCAGTACTTC. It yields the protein CASSYGQALQETQYF.

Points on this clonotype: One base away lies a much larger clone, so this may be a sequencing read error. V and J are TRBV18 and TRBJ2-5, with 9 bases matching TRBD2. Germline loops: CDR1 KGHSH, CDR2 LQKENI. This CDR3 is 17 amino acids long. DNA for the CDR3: TGTGCCAGCTCACCGCCCGGGACTAGCTCACAATTGGAGACCCGGTACTTC. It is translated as CASSPPGTSSQLETRYF.

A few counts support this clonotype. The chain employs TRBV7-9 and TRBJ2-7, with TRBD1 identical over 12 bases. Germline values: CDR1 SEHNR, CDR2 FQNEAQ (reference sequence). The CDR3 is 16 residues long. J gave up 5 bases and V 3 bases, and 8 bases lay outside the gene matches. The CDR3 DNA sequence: TGTGCCAGCAGCTTCGTGCGGGGACAGGGGGCCCACGAGCAGTACTTC. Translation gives CASSFVRGQGAHEQYF.

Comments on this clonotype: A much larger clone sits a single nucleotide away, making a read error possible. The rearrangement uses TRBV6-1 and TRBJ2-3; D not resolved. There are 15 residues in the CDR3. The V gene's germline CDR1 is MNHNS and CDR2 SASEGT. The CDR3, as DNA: TGTGCCGGCAGTGAACGGGCGGCTAGCACAGATACGCAGTATTTT. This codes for CAGSERAASTDTQYF.

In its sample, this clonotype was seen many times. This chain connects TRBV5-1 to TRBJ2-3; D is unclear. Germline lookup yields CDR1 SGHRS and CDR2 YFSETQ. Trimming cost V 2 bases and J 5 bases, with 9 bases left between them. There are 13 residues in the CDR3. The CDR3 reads CASSFERGDTQYF. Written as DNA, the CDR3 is TGCGCCAGCAGCTTCGAACGAGGAGATACGCAGTATTTT.

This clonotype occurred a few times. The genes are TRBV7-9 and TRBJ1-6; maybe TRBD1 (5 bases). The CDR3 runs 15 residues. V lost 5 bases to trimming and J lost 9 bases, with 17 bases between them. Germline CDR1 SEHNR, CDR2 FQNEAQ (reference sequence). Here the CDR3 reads CASSGGTPLGSPLHF. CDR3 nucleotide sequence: TGTGCCAGCAGCGGGGGGACCCCCCTGGGTTCACCCCTCCACTTT.

As DNA, the CDR3 is TGTGCCAGCAGTAACCTACCCGGACAATCCGGCAAAAACATTCAGTACTTC. It is translated as CASSNLPGQSGKNIQYF. The rearrangement joins TRBV6-1 to TRBJ2-4; tentative D call: TRBD1 (5 bases). Germline V gene sequence: CDR1 MNHNS, CDR2 SASEGT. The V end was cut by 5 bases, the J end by 3 bases, with 20 bases between. This CDR3 region has 17 residues.